Given below is one T cell receptor (beta chain) in context. This sample was taken from a study of T cell changes during pregnancy in multiple sclerosis. Libraries were prepared by immunoSEQ multiplex PCR; TCRdb keeps only in-frame clonotypes and omits some of them. Seen here are tens of thousands of clones, about nine tenths observed once, and the top ten hold about an eighth. V shed 6 bases, J shed 7 bases, and the junction held 10 bases outside the gene matches. The CDR3 contains 15 residues. Germline loops: CDR1 MNHEY, CDR2 SMNVEV (reference sequence). The material was CD8+ T cells from peripheral blood mononuclear cells, obtained after pregnancy. The clonotype was recovered from a female donor with multiple sclerosis, enrolled in a pregnancy study. The V and J genes are TRBV27 and TRBJ2-1; 9 bases map to TRBD1. The CDR3 DNA is TGTGCCAGCAGAATGAGGGACAGGGAAACAAATGAGCAGTTCTTC. Protein sequence: CASRMRDRETNEQFF.